This T cell receptor beta chain is drawn from a study of CD8 T cells in Susac syndrome. RNA amounts of about 0.5 to 1 ug underwent reverse transcription with random hexamers. By means of immunoSEQ multiplex PCR, TCR beta CDR3 spanning 54 Vbeta and 13 Jbeta underwent amplification. One entry per CDR3 protein, called by TCRdb with MiXCR from the immunoSEQ multiplex PCR reads. Here the sample spans about 430,000 distinct CDR3 sequences, more than 80% being singletons. The study sequenced TCR beta in blood CD8+ and CD4+ T cells. In contrast to the negatively isolated CD8+ and CD4+ T cells, TEMRA cells were FACS-enriched. Germline V gives CDR1 LGHDT, CDR2 YNNKEL (reference sequence). V trimming: 0 bases; J trimming: 3 bases; junction bases outside the gene matches: 3. This CDR3 contains 15 residues.

Sequencing used CD8+ T cells from PBMCs. The V gene is TRBV3-1, the J gene TRBJ2-7; 9 bases map to TRBD2. This clonotype originated in a human donor with multiple sclerosis. The CDR3 here is CASSQEIAGVYEQYF. The DNA for the CDR3 is TGTGCCAGCAGCCAAGAAATAGCGGGGGTCTACGAGCAGTACTTC.